These 30 T cell receptor beta chains were all obtained from the same sample, sequenced in a study of T cell changes during pregnancy in multiple sclerosis. Clones were sequenced by immunoSEQ multiplex PCR, and TCRdb holds only the in-frame ones, with some missing. This table has approximately 97,000 clones, 90% appearing once. The material sequenced was peripheral blood, taken in the second trimester of pregnancy. The receptors derive from a female donor in good health, enrolled as a control in a pregnancy study.

The rearrangement uses TRBV9 and TRBJ1-1; 8 nucleotides match TRBD1. This CDR3 spans 14 amino acids. Germline values: CDR1 SGDLS, CDR2 YYNGEE. Losses at the gene ends were 1 base for V and 5 bases for J; bases not matched to a gene: 4. CDR3 nucleotide sequence: TGTGCCAGCAGCGTAATGACAGGGGCGACTGAAGCTTTCTTT. Translating it yields CASSVMTGATEAFF.

J is TRBJ1-1 and V is TRBV28, with 9 bases aligning to TRBD1. The CDR3 consists of 14 residues. V trimming: 4 bases; J trimming: 1 base; junction bases outside the gene matches: 1. The germline V gene encodes CDR1 MDHEN and CDR2 SYDVKM. CDR3 amino acids: CASSSGQGNTEAFF. The CDR3 DNA follows: TGTGCCAGCAGTTCGGGACAGGGGAACACTGAAGCTTTCTTT.

The J gene is TRBJ2-5, the V gene TRBV19, with 8 bases matching TRBD2. Looked up from germline, CDR1 is LNHDA and CDR2 is SQIVND (reference sequence). The length of the CDR3 is 12 residues. J lost 5 bases, V lost 8 bases, and 4 bases had no gene match. CDR3 region: CASGTSVETQYF. DNA of the CDR3: TGTGCCAGTGGGACTAGTGTGGAGACCCAGTACTTC.

The chain joins TRBV5-1 to TRBJ1-6; a weak D match, TRBD1 (6 bases). This CDR3 comprises 15 residues. The V end lost 2 bases, the J end lost 5 bases, and 11 bases lay between the germline ends. Germline V lookup: CDR1 SGHRS, CDR2 YFSETQ. CDR3 sequence reads: CASSFIPGDNSPLHF. The CDR3 DNA reads as TGCGCCAGCAGCTTCATCCCAGGGGATAATTCACCCCTCCACTTT.

The chain carries TRBV19 and TRBJ1-2; possibly TRBD1 for D (5 bases). V dropped 8 bases and J dropped 3 bases, with 16 bases sitting between them. Germline assignment: CDR1 LNHDA and CDR2 SQIVND (reference sequence). The CDR3 consists of 14 residues. CDR3 nucleotide sequence: TGTGCCAGTCGCCGCCCGGGGGACGACTATGGCTACACCTTC. It encodes CASRRPGDDYGYTF.

The chain recombines TRBV5-1 with TRBJ1-3; D gene uncertain. CDR1 is SGHRS, CDR2 YFSETQ, per germline. Trimming shortened V by 1 base and J by 3 bases, and 14 bases separated the two germline ends. CDR3 length equals 16 residues. This CDR3 reads CASSLSRVRNGNTIYF. The CDR3 DNA follows: TGCGCCAGCAGCTTGAGCCGAGTTCGAAATGGAAACACCATATATTTT.

V is TRBV11-2 and J is TRBJ2-6; 11 bases fit TRBD2. The V and J ends lost 3 bases and 0 bases, in that order; junction bases with no gene match: 1. The germline V gene encodes CDR1 SGHAT and CDR2 FQNNGV. This CDR3 spans 17 amino acids. The chain's CDR3 is CASSFTSGGSGANVLTF. The CDR3 nucleotides read TGTGCCAGCAGCTTCACTAGCGGGGGCTCTGGGGCCAACGTCCTGACTTTC. Full variable domain (remainder filled in from reference TRBV11-2 and TRBJ2-6): EAGVAQSPRYKIIEKRQSVAFWCNPISGHATLYWYQQILGQGPKLLIQFQNNGVVDDSQLPKDRFSAERLKGVDSTLKIQPAKLEDSAVYLCASSFTSGGSGANVLTFGAGSRLTVL.

The chain combines TRBV19 with TRBJ2-2; a weak D match, TRBD2 (6 bases). The CDR3 consists of 16 residues. In germline, CDR1 is LNHDA, CDR2 SQIVND (reference sequence). The germline V and J ends were trimmed by 2 bases and 2 bases, with 12 bases remaining between them. CDR3 bases: TGTGCCAGTAGTATATTAGGCGGGGACAACACCGGGGAGCTGTTTTTT. It encodes CASSILGGDNTGELFF.

This clone was seen more than once but under ten times. The genes are TRBV18 and TRBJ1-2, with D unresolved. Trimming removed 2 bases from V and 8 bases from J, with 15 bases in between. The CDR3 runs 14 residues. Germline V gene lookup returns CDR1 KGHSH and CDR2 LQKENI. The CDR3 DNA reads TGTGCCAGCTCACCAAGCGGGCTTTTCGAAGGCTACACCTTC. Translation: CASSPSGLFEGYTF.

This sequence joins TRBV6-1 and TRBJ1-5, with D possibly TRBD1 on 5 matching bases. The CDR3 has 14 amino acids. The V and J ends lost 2 bases and 5 bases respectively, with 10 bases between them. The V gene's germline CDR1 is MNHNS and CDR2 SASEGT. CDR3 region: CASSESAGYQPQHF. The CDR3 DNA is TGTGCCAGCAGTGAATCGGCAGGGTATCAGCCCCAGCATTTT.

The genes are TRBV29-1 and TRBJ2-7, with 7 bases fitting TRBD1. CDR3 size: 12 residues. V trimming: 6 bases; J trimming: 5 bases; junction bases outside the gene matches: 7. CDR1 SQVTM and CDR2 ANQGSEA come from the germline V gene. The CDR3: CSVSTGLNEQYF. DNA for the CDR3: TGCAGCGTATCGACAGGGTTGAACGAGCAGTACTTC.

This chain connects TRBV27 to TRBJ1-2; 8 bases are shared with TRBD1. The CDR3 contains 14 residues. Germline V gives CDR1 MNHEY, CDR2 SMNVEV (reference sequence). The V gene end was trimmed by 4 bases and the J gene end by 2 bases; junction bases not matched to a gene: 3. CDR3 protein: CASSSTGGNYGYTF. CDR3 coding DNA: TGTGCCAGCAGTTCCACAGGGGGGAACTATGGCTACACCTTC.

The V call is TRBV7-8, the J call TRBJ1-4; 10 nucleotides match TRBD1. CDR1 is SGHVS, CDR2 FQNEAQ, per germline. V lost 3 bases to trimming and J lost 8 bases; unmatched junction nucleotides: 6. The CDR3 is 15 amino acids. This chain's CDR3 is CASSFQTGGSEKLFF. CDR3 coding DNA: TGTGCCAGCAGCTTCCAGACAGGGGGCAGCGAAAAACTGTTTTTT.

This chain links TRBV6-6 with TRBJ2-3, with 11 bases matching TRBD2. CDR3 length equals 13 residues. From germline, CDR1 is MNHNY and CDR2 SVGAGI (reference sequence). The CDR3 loop is CAIAGGEKDTQYF. CDR3 in DNA: TGTGCGATAGCGGGGGGGGAAAAGGATACGCAGTATTTT.

This clone came up once. This sequence joins TRBV6-5 and TRBJ1-2; D not resolved. CDR1 and CDR2 (germline): MNHEY, SVGAGI. There are 14 residues in the CDR3. V was pared by 3 bases and J by 5 bases, with 13 bases between. This CDR3 reads CASSYSAAAYGYTF. The DNA for the CDR3 is TGTGCCAGCAGTTATTCGGCAGCGGCGTATGGCTACACCTTC.

This clone appeared a single time. The chain carries TRBV27 and TRBJ2-2; 7 nucleotides agree with TRBD1. Losses at the gene ends were 9 bases for V and 7 bases for J; bases not matched to a gene: 5. The CDR3 has 12 residues. Per germline, CDR1 MNHEY and CDR2 SMNVEV (reference sequence). The CDR3 nucleotides are TGTGCCAGTTCGAACAGGGGCGGGGAGCTGTTTTTT. It codes for CASSNRGGELFF.

CDR3: CASSLPGHNTEAFF. CDR3 DNA: TGTGCCAGCAGTTTACCGGGACATAACACTGAAGCTTTCTTT. The rearrangement uses TRBV28 and TRBJ1-1, with a weak D call TRBD1 (6 bases). V was cut by 2 bases and J by 2 bases, with 9 bases left in between. CDR3 length: 14 amino acids. Germline-derived CDR1 and CDR2 are MDHEN and SYDVKM.

This clone was observed once. The CDR3, as DNA: TGTGCCAGCAGTGAAACCGCCGGGACAACCAATGAGCAGTTCTTC. This gives the protein CASSETAGTTNEQFF. The chain uses TRBV6-4 and TRBJ2-1, with D possibly matching TRBD1 (6 bases). V was cut by 3 bases and J by 6 bases, with 15 bases left in between. The CDR3 runs 15 residues. Germline CDR1 reads MRHNA; CDR2 reads SNTAGT.

The table lists this clone with a count of one. The genes are TRBV11-2 and TRBJ2-5; 8 bases match TRBD2. Germline V gene data show CDR1 as SGHAT and CDR2 as FQNNGV. The CDR3 totals 18 residues. V was pared by 1 base and J by 2 bases, with 12 bases of the junction left unmatched. CDR3 amino acids: CASSLGQDRIAGQETQYF. CDR3 DNA sequence: TGTGCCAGCAGCTTAGGCCAGGATAGAATAGCGGGACAAGAGACCCAGTACTTC.

The chain has TRBV2 and TRBJ2-7; tentative D call: TRBD1 (5 bases). The CDR3 runs to 15 residues. Trimming took off 6 bases at V and 4 bases at J, with 19 bases between the two ends. Germline CDR1 is SNHLY and CDR2 is FYNNEI. The CDR3 loop is CASRTDSFLGYEQYF. DNA for the CDR3: TGTGCCAGCAGGACTGACAGCTTCTTGGGGTACGAGCAGTACTTC. The full variable domain, completed using reference TRBV2 and TRBJ2-7, is EPEVTQTPSHQVTQMGQEVILRCVPISNHLYFYWYRQILGQKVEFLVSFYNNEISEKSEIFDDQFSVERPDGSNFTLKIRSTKLEDSAMYFCASRTDSFLGYEQYFGPGTRLTVT.

The chain is built from TRBV27 and TRBJ2-7; 10 nucleotides line up with TRBD2. Germline CDR1 MNHEY, CDR2 SMNVEV (reference sequence). CDR3 length equals 14 residues. V trimming: 5 bases; J trimming: 2 bases; junction bases outside the gene matches: 3. The CDR3 DNA reads TGTGCCAGCAGTAGTAGCGGGGGGCCCTACGAGCAGTACTTC. Translating it yields CASSSSGGPYEQYF.

The chain combines TRBV5-1 with TRBJ2-5, with TRBD2 as a possible D gene (6 bases). The CDR3 loop spans 15 amino acids. Germline CDR1 SGHRS, CDR2 YFSETQ. V lost 0 bases and J lost 5, with 14 bases in between. The chain's CDR3 is CASSLAVLGRETQYF. CDR3 in DNA: TGCGCCAGCAGCTTGGCGGTTTTAGGGAGGGAGACCCAGTACTTC.

The CDR3, as DNA: TGTGCCAGCAGTTTCTCAACTAGCGGAGGGGTCCCCTACGAGCAGTACTTC. Translated: CASSFSTSGGVPYEQYF. V gene TRBV28 combines with J gene TRBJ2-7, with 8 bases aligning to TRBD2. The trim removed 3 bases at V and 2 bases at J, leaving 12 bases unmatched. Germline loops: CDR1 MDHEN, CDR2 SYDVKM. This CDR3 spans 17 amino acids.

This clone has just a few counts. The chain recombines TRBV18 with TRBJ2-7; TRBD1 agrees at 10 bases. V was clipped by 6 bases and J by 1 base; unmatched bases: 6. This CDR3 has 15 residues. The germline V gene has CDR1 KGHSH and CDR2 LQKENI. In DNA form, the CDR3 reads TGTGCCAGCTCTGGGCGACAGGGGGCTTCCTACGAGCAGTACTTC. Translated: CASSGRQGASYEQYF.

The chain couples TRBV29-1 to TRBJ2-3, with D possibly TRBD2 on 5 matching bases. The germline CDR1 and CDR2 sequences are SQVTM and ANQGSEA. V was shortened by 5 bases and J by 4 bases, with 13 bases between the two germline ends. CDR3 size: 13 residues. The CDR3 nucleotides are TGCAGCGTTCGGACTTTTATCGCAGATACGCAGTATTTT. It encodes CSVRTFIADTQYF.

The chain carries TRBV6-5 and TRBJ1-5, with 10 positions matching TRBD1. The V gene's germline CDR1 is MNHEY and CDR2 SVGAGI. The CDR3 sequence is 15 residues long. V dropped 8 bases and J dropped 3; count of bases not matched to a gene: 7. The CDR3 here is CASGDRGAVNQPQHF. The CDR3 nucleotides are TGTGCCAGCGGGGACAGGGGAGCCGTCAATCAGCCCCAGCATTTT.

V and J are TRBV19 and TRBJ2-1, with 8 bases lining up with TRBD2. J gave up 6 bases and V 1 base, and 2 bases lay outside the gene matches. From germline, CDR1 is LNHDA and CDR2 SQIVND (reference sequence). This CDR3 is built from 14 residues. This CDR3 reads CASSIGAGGNEQFF. CDR3 coding DNA: TGTGCCAGTAGTATAGGGGCGGGAGGCAATGAGCAGTTCTTC.

The rearrangement uses TRBV25-1 and TRBJ1-2; 10 nucleotides match TRBD1. CDR1 MGHDK and CDR2 SYGVNS come from the germline V gene. Trimming removed 5 bases from V and 4 bases from J; junction bases left unmatched: 10. This CDR3 contains 16 residues. CDR3 DNA: TGTGCCAGCAGTTCTGCGGGGGGGGACAGGGGCTATGGCTACACCTTC. Translated, it gives CASSSAGGDRGYGYTF.

The genes are TRBV2 and TRBJ1-2; D is perhaps TRBD1 (6 bases). The V end was cut by 3 bases, the J end by 8 bases, with 13 bases between. Looked up from germline, CDR1 is SNHLY and CDR2 is FYNNEI. The CDR3 length is 13 residues. The CDR3 DNA reads TGTGCCAGCAGTGAGTCCAACAGGGTAGGCTACACCTTC. Translated: CASSESNRVGYTF.

The chain combines TRBV5-6 with TRBJ2-5, with TRBD2 matching 15 bases. V was clipped by 4 bases and J by 6 bases; unmatched bases: 4. The CDR3 has 15 residues. The germline CDR1 and CDR2 sequences are SGHDT and YYEEEE. The CDR3 nucleotides are TGTGCCAGCAGCATGGGACTAGCGGGAGGACAGACCCAGTACTTC. This codes for CASSMGLAGGQTQYF.